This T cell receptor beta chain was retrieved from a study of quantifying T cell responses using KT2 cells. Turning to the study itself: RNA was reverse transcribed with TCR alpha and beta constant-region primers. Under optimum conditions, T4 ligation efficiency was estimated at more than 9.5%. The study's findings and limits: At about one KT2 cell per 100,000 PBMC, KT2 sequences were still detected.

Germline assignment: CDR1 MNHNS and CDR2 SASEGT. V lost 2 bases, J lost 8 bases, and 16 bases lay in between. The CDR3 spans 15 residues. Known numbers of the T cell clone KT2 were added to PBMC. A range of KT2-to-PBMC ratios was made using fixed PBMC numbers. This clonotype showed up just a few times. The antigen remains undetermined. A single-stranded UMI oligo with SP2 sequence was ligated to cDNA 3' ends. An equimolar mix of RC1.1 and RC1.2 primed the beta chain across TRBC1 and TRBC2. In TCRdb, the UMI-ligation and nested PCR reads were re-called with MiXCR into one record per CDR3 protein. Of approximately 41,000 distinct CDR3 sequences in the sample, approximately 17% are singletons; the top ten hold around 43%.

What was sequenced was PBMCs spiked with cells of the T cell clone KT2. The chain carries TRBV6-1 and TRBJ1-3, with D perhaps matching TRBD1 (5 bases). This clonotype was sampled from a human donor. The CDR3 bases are TGTGCCAGCAGTGAAACCCCCCAGGGAGTATACACCATATATTTT. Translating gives CASSETPQGVYTIYF.